This TCR beta chain emerged from a study of CD8+CD57+ T cells in acquired aplastic anemia. Across the whole study: Mean DNA quantity obtained from sorted CD4+ and CD8+ cells was around 2.9 ug.

The authors sequenced patients whose flow cytometry had shown CD8+CD57+ cell expansion. All participating patients were living with severe acquired aplastic anemia. At the time of blood sampling, patients had not yet received any therapy. The template for TCR beta VDJ and CDR3 sequence profiling was genomic DNA. Each CDR3 protein is one row after TCRdb ran MiXCR on the reads. Among about 160,000 distinct CDR3 sequences listed, 65% to 75% were seen once. Germline CDR1 LNHNV, CDR2 YYDKDF (reference sequence). J lost 0 bases, V lost 4 bases, and 8 bases had no gene match. The CDR3 length is 16 residues. The chain combines TRBV15 with TRBJ2-7, with 8 nucleotides matching TRBD2. This sequence originates from a human donor with aplastic anemia. Specimen: sorted CD4+, CD8+, or CD8+CD57+ T cells (not recorded which) from PBMCs. The CDR3 DNA reads TGTGCCACCAGCACGGGACTAGAATTTCCCTCCTACGAGCAGTACTTC. Its protein product is CATSTGLEFPSYEQYF.